This T cell receptor (beta chain) was identified in a study of control samples from healthy donors and cancer patients. V lost 0 bases to trimming and J lost 4 bases, with 7 bases between them. CDR1 SGDLS and CDR2 YYNGEE come from the germline V gene. The CDR3 spans 13 residues. Clones were read by immunoSEQ multiplex PCR, and TCRdb kept only the in-frame ones, dropping some. In the table there are 98,000 or so clones, around three quarters of which are singletons. This TCR was sampled from a woman aged 25-40 years in good health. The chain employs TRBV9 and TRBJ1-1; D is uncertain. The specimen sequenced was blood. CDR3 nucleotide sequence: TGTGCCAGCAGCGTAGCGGCGGGCACTGAAGCTTTCTTT. Encoded protein: CASSVAAGTEAFF.